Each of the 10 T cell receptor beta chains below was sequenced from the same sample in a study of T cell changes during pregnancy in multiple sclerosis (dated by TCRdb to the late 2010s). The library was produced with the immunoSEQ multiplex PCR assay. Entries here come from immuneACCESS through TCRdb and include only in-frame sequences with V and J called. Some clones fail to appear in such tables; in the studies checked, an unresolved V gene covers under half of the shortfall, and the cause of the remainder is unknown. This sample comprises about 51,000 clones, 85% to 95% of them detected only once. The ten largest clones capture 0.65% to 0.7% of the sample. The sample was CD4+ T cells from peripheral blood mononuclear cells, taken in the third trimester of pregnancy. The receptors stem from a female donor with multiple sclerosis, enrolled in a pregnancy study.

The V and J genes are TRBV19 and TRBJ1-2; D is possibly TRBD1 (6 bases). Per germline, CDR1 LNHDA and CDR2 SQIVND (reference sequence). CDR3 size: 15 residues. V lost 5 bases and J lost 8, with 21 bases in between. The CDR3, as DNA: TGTGCCAGTAGTCTTATGACGGGACAACCGACCGGCTACACCTTC. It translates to CASSLMTGQPTGYTF.

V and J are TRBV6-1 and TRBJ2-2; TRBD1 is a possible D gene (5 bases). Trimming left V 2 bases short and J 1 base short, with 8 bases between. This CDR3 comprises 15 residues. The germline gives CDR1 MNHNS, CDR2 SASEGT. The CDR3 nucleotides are TGTGCCAGCAGTGAACTGGGGCAGAACACCGGGGAGCTGTTTTTT. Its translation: CASSELGQNTGELFF.

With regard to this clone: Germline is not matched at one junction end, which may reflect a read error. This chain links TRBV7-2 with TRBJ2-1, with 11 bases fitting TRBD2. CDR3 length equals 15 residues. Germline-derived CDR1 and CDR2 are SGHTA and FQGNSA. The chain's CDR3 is CASSLAGGNYNEQFF. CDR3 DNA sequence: TGTGCCAGCAGTTTAGCGGGAGGGAACTACAATGAGCAGTTCTTC.

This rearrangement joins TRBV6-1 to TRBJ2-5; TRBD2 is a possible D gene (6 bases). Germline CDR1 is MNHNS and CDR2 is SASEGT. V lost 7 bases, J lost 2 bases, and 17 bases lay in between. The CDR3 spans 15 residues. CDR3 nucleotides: TGTGCCAGCACCCACACGGCGGGACGACAAGAGACCCAGTACTTC. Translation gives CASTHTAGRQETQYF.

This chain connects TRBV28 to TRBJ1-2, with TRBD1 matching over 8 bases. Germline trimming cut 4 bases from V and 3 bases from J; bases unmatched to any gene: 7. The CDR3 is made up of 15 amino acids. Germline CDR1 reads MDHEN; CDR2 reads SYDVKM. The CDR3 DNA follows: TGTGCCAGCAGTTACTTGGACAGGGATGACTATGGCTACACCTTC. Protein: CASSYLDRDDYGYTF.

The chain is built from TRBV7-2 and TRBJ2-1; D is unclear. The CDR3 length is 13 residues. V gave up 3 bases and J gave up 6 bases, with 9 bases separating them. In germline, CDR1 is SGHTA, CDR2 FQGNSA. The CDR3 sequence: CASSLPTVNEQFF. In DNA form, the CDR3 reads TGTGCCAGCAGCTTGCCAACGGTCAATGAGCAGTTCTTC.

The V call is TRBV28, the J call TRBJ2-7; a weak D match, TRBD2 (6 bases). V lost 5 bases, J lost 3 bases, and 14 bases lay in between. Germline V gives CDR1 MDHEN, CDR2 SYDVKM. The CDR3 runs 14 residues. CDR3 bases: TGTGCCAGCAGTCGGGGGTTTAGAAACTACGAGCAGTACTTC. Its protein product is CASSRGFRNYEQYF.

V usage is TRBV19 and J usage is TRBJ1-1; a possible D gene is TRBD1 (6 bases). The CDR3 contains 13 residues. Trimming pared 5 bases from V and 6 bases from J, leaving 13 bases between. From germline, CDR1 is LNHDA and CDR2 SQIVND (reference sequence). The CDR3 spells CASSFLGGPEAFF. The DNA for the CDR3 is TGTGCCAGTAGTTTCCTGGGGGGGCCTGAAGCTTTCTTT.

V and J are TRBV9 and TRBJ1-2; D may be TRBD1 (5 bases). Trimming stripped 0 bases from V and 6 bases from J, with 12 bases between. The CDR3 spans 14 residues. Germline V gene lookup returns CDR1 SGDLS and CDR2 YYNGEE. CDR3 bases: TGTGCCAGCAGCGTAGATCCCGGGGGGGATGGCTACACCTTC. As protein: CASSVDPGGDGYTF.

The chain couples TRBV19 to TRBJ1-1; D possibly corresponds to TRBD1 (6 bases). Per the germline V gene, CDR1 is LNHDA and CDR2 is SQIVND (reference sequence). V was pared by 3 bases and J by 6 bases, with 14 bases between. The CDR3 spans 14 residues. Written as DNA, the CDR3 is TGTGCCAGTAGTATCCTTACAGGGAGCGCTGAAGCTTTCTTT. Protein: CASSILTGSAEAFF. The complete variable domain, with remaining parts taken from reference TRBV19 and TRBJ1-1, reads DGGITQSPKYLFRKEGQNVTLSCEQNLNHDAMYWYRQDPGQGLRLIYYSQIVNDFQKGDIAEGYSVSREKKESFPLTVTSAQKNPTAFYLCASSILTGSAEAFFGQGTRLTVV.